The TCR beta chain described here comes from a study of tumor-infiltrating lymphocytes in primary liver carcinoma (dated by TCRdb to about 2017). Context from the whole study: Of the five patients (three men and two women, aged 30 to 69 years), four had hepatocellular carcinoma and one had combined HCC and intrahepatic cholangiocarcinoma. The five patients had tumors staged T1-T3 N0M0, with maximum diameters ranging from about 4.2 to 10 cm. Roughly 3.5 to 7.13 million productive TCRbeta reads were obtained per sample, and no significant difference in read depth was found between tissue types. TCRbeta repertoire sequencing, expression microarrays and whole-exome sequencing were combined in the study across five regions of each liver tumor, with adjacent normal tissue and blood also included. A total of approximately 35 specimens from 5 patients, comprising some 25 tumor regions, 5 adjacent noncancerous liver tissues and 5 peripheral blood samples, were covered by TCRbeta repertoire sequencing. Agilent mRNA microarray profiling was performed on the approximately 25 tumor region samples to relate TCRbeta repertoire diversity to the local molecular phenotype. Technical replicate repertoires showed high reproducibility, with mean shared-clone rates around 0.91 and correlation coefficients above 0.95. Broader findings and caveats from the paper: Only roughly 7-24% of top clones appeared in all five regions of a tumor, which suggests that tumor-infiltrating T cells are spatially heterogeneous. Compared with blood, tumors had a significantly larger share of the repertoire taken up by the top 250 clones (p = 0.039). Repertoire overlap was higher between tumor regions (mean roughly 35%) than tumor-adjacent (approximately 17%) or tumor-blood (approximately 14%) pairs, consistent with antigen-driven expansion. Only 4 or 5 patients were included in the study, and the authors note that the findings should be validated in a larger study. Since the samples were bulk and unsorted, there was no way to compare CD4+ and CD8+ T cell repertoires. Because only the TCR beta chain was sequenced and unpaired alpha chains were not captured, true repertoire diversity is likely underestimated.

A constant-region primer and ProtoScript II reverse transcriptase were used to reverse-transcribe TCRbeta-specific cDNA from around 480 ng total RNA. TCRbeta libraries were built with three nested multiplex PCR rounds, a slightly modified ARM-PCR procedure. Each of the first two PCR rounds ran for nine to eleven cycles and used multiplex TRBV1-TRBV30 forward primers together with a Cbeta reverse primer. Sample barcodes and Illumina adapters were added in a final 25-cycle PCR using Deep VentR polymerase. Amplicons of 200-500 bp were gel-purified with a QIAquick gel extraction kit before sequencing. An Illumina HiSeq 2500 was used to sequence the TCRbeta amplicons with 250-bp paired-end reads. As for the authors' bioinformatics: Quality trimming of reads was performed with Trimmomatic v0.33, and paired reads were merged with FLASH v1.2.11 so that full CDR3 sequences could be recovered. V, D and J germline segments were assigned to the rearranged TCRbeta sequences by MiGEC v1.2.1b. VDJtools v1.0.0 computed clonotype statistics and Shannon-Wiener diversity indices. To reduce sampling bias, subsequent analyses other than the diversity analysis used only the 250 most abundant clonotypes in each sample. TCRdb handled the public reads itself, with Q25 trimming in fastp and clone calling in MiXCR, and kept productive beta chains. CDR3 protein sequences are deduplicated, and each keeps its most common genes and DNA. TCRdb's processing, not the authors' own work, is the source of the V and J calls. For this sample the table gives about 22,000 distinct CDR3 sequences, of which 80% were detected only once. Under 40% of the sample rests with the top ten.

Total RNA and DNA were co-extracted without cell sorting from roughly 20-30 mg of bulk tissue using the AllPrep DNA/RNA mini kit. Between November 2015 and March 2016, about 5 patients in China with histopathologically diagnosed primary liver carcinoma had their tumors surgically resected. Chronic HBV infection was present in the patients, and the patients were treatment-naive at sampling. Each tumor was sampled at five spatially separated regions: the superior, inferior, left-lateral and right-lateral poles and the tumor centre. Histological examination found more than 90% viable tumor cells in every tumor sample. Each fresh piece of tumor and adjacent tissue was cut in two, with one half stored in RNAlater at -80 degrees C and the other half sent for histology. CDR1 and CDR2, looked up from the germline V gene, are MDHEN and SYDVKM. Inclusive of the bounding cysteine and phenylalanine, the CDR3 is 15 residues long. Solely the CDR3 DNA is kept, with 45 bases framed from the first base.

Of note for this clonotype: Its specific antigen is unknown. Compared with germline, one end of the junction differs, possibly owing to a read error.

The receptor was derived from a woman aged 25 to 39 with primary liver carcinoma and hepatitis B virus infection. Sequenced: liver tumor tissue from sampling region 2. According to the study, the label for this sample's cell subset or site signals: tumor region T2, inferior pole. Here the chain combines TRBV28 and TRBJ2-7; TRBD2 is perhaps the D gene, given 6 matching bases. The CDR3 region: CASSSRDFGTYEQCF. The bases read TGTGCCAGCAGTTCACGGGACTTTGGGACCTACGAGCAGTGCTTC. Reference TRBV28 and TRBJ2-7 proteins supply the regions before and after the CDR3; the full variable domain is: DVKVTQSSRYLVKRTGEKVFLECVQDMDHENMFWYRQDPGLGLRLIYFSYDVKMKEKGDIPEGYSVSREKKERFSLILESASTNQTSMYLCASSSRDFGTYEQCFGPGTRLTVT.